These 24 T cell receptor beta chains share one sample of origin, sequenced in a study of sequential checkpoint blockade in melanoma. Some clones are missing from TCRdb's copy, which holds only in-frame ones; the method was immunoSEQ multiplex PCR. Of 9,000 to 13,000 clones listed, more than 50% are singletons. Treatment of the sample: randomized to nivolumab then ipilimumab (arm A) or the reverse (arm B). Sequenced here: CD8+ T cells sorted from blood (inferred from file names), sampled from a patient given nivolumab and ipilimumab in sequence. The receptor source for this set is a human donor with melanoma.

CDR3: CASSPSSSGRPKNIQYF. CDR3 sequence (DNA): TGTGCCAGCAGCCCCTCCTCGAGCGGGAGACCCAAAAACATTCAGTACTTC. The chain couples TRBV9 to TRBJ2-4; 8 bases are a match to TRBD2. Per germline, CDR1 SGDLS and CDR2 YYNGEE. The CDR3 length is 17 residues. J gave up 2 bases and V 4 bases, and 11 bases lay outside the gene matches.

Only a few counts were recorded for this clone. This rearrangement joins TRBV5-5 to TRBJ2-1; perhaps TRBD2 as D (6 bases). Between the trimmed V and J ends, which lost 4 bases and 5 bases, there was a span of 19 bases. Germline V CDR1 and CDR2: SGHKS, YYEKEE (reference sequence). This CDR3 is 16 amino acids long. CDR3 protein: CASSRWVAEPNNEQFF. Here the CDR3 DNA reads TGTGCCAGCAGCAGGTGGGTAGCGGAACCTAACAATGAGCAGTTCTTC.

This chain uses TRBV28 with TRBJ1-6; TRBD1 is a possible D gene (6 bases). Between the trimmed V and J ends, which lost 4 bases and 3 bases, there was a span of 10 bases. The CDR3 is 15 amino acids. Germline V CDR1 and CDR2: MDHEN, SYDVKM. CDR3 bases: TGTGCCAGCAGTTCGGAGACAGGCTATAATTCACCCCTCCACTTT. This sequence encodes CASSSETGYNSPLHF.

V is TRBV28 and J is TRBJ2-5; a weak D match, TRBD2 (5 bases). CDR3 length: 15 amino acids. V was pared by 6 bases and J by 5 bases, with 19 bases between. Germline V gene data show CDR1 as MDHEN and CDR2 as SYDVKM. The CDR3 here is CASRLTGTGIETQYF. As DNA, the CDR3 is TGTGCCAGCAGATTGACGGGTACGGGAATCGAGACCCAGTACTTC.

This clone has a handful of counts. V gene TRBV11-3 combines with J gene TRBJ2-7; 9 bases align to TRBD1. Germline CDR1 is SGHNT and CDR2 is YENEEA. The V gene end was trimmed by 4 bases and the J gene end by 9 bases; junction bases not matched to a gene: 7. This CDR3 is built from 13 residues. Here the CDR3 reads CASSSGTGSRQYF. CDR3 in DNA: TGTGCCAGCAGCTCCGGGACAGGGTCCCGGCAGTACTTC.

This clone was seen only a few times. The chain employs TRBV7-6 and TRBJ1-2; D is possibly TRBD1 (5 bases). The CDR3 sequence is 16 residues long. With 0 bases removed from V and 5 bases from J, the gap between germline ends came to 16 bases. The germline V gene encodes CDR1 SGHVS and CDR2 FNYEAQ. Here the CDR3 DNA reads TGTGCCAGCAGCTTAGCTTCCGACAGCCCGCTTTATGGCTACACCTTC. Its translation is CASSLASDSPLYGYTF. Supplemented by reference TRBV7-6 and TRBJ1-2, the full variable domain reads GAGVSQSPRYKVTKRGQDVALRCDPISGHVSLYWYRQALGQGPEFLTYFNYEAQQDKSGLPNDRFSAERPEGSISTLTIQRTEQRDSAMYRCASSLASDSPLYGYTFGSGTRLTVV.

V gene TRBV15 combines with J gene TRBJ2-4; possible D gene TRBD1, 6 bases. Germline V gene sequence: CDR1 LNHNV, CDR2 YYDKDF (reference sequence). The CDR3 runs to 13 residues. The V end lost 4 bases, the J end lost 4 bases, and 8 bases lay between the germline ends. The CDR3 bases are TGTGCCACCAGCACAGGGGCGAAAAACATTCAGTACTTC. As protein: CATSTGAKNIQYF.

CDR3 in amino acids: CASSISRGLYNEQFF. CDR3 nucleotide sequence: TGTGCCAGTAGTATCAGCAGGGGTCTGTACAATGAGCAGTTCTTC. The V and J genes are TRBV19 and TRBJ2-1, with TRBD1 as a possible D gene (6 bases). In germline, CDR1 is LNHDA, CDR2 SQIVND (reference sequence). Trimming removed 3 bases at V and 4 bases at J, with 13 bases between. There are 15 residues in the CDR3.

The table lists this clone with a few counts. This rearrangement joins TRBV28 to TRBJ1-5, with a weak D call TRBD1 (6 bases). The V end lost 6 bases, the J end lost 2 bases, and 14 bases lay between the germline ends. The CDR3 contains 15 residues. The germline CDR1 and CDR2 sequences are MDHEN and SYDVKM. The CDR3 DNA is TGTGCCAGCAGCTGGGCAGGGGAAGGCAATCAGCCCCAGCATTTT. This translates into CASSWAGEGNQPQHF.

This chain connects TRBV5-4 to TRBJ1-1, with D unresolved. Germline-derived CDR1 and CDR2 are SGHNT and YYREEE (reference sequence). This CDR3 comprises 14 residues. Trimming cost V 0 bases and J 5 bases, with 11 bases left between them. CDR3: CASSLAGIATEAFF. The CDR3 DNA reads TGTGCCAGCAGCTTGGCGGGAATTGCGACTGAAGCTTTCTTT.

The chain links TRBV27 to TRBJ2-1; 10 nucleotides agree with TRBD1. Germline CDR1 reads MNHEY; CDR2 reads SMNVEV (reference sequence). V lost 6 bases to trimming and J lost 4 bases; unmatched junction nucleotides: 6. The length of the CDR3 is 15 residues. The CDR3 nucleotides are TGTGCCAGCAGCCCGGGGACAGGGGATTACAATGAGCAGTTCTTC. As protein: CASSPGTGDYNEQFF.

By sample share, this clone is medium-sized (0.01 to 0.1%). The genes are TRBV7-8 and TRBJ1-3; D perhaps matches TRBD1 (6 bases). V lost 1 base to trimming and J lost 4 bases, with 8 bases between them. CDR1 is SGHVS, CDR2 FQNEAQ, per germline. This CDR3 contains 14 residues. The CDR3 DNA follows: TGTGCCAGCAGCTTAGGGGGGCTCGGAAACACCATATATTTT. Translating gives CASSLGGLGNTIYF.

CDR3 protein: CASSSERVDNQPQHF. CDR3 nucleotides: TGTGCCAGCAGTTCTGAACGAGTAGACAATCAGCCCCAGCATTTT. V gene TRBV28 combines with J gene TRBJ1-5, with D uncertain. CDR1 MDHEN and CDR2 SYDVKM come from the germline V gene. The CDR3 length is 15 residues. Between the trimmed V and J ends, which lost 4 bases and 3 bases, there was a span of 13 bases.

V and J are TRBV7-2 and TRBJ2-7; 7 nucleotides match TRBD1. The V gene end was trimmed by 5 bases and the J gene end by 0 bases; junction bases not matched to a gene: 7. The CDR3 runs 15 residues. Germline V gene data show CDR1 as SGHTA and CDR2 as FQGNSA. The CDR3 coding sequence is TGTGCCAGCAGCGAGACAGGGTTGAGCTCCTACGAGCAGTACTTC. It encodes CASSETGLSSYEQYF.

V and J are TRBV7-6 and TRBJ1-5; TRBD1 agrees at 10 bases. Germline V lookup: CDR1 SGHVS, CDR2 FNYEAQ. V lost 5 bases, J lost 9 bases, and 10 bases stayed unmatched. This CDR3 is built from 15 residues. The CDR3 protein is CASSIGTGALWPQHF. The CDR3, as DNA: TGTGCCAGCAGCATCGGGACAGGGGCCCTATGGCCCCAGCATTTT.

The CDR3 is CASSPRDRGLSGELFF. The CDR3 nucleotides read TGTGCCAGCAGCCCACGGGACAGGGGGCTCAGTGGGGAGCTGTTTTTT. The chain couples TRBV7-9 to TRBJ2-2, with 12 bases aligning to TRBD1. Germline V gene sequence: CDR1 SEHNR, CDR2 FQNEAQ (reference sequence). V lost 5 bases to trimming and J lost 8 bases; unmatched junction nucleotides: 9. CDR3 size: 16 residues.

The chain carries TRBV27 and TRBJ2-1; possible D gene TRBD2, 6 bases. V lost 3 bases, J lost 5 bases, and 11 bases lay in between. Germline CDR1 MNHEY, CDR2 SMNVEV (reference sequence). The CDR3 runs 14 residues. The CDR3 DNA is TGTGCCAGCAGTTTTATGGTAGCGGACAATGAGCAGTTCTTC. Residues: CASSFMVADNEQFF.

This clone counts as medium-sized. CDR3 sequence: CAWNPGLGAYEQYF. DNA of the CDR3: TGTGCCTGGAATCCGGGACTAGGAGCCTACGAGCAGTACTTC. V usage is TRBV30 and J usage is TRBJ2-7; TRBD2 aligns across 8 bases. CDR3 length: 14 residues. The junction had 7 bases not matched to a gene; V was cut back by 4 bases and J by 2 bases. Germline V gene lookup returns CDR1 GTSNPN and CDR2 SVGIG (reference sequence).

The rearrangement uses TRBV2 and TRBJ2-7, with a possible D match to TRBD1 (6 bases). This CDR3 contains 12 residues. Trimming cost V 6 bases and J 2 bases, with 8 bases left between them. Germline-derived CDR1 and CDR2 are SNHLY and FYNNEI. The CDR3 DNA reads as TGTGCCAGCAGACAGGGTACCTACGAGCAGTACTTC. It yields the protein CASRQGTYEQYF.

This chain uses TRBV9 with TRBJ2-3; 11 bases line up with TRBD2. There are 16 residues in the CDR3. Germline V gene data show CDR1 as SGDLS and CDR2 as YYNGEE. V shed 1 base and J 6 bases; nucleotides not matched to a gene: 7. The CDR3 bases are TGTGCCAGCAGCGTAACACTAGCGGGAGAGGCGGATACGCAGTATTTT. Its translation: CASSVTLAGEADTQYF.

This clone came up once. In nucleotides, the CDR3 is TGCGCCAGCAGCCTGGGTGACGGCGGGATAAGCAATGAGCAGTTCTTC. Encoded protein: CASSLGDGGISNEQFF. The chain recombines TRBV5-1 with TRBJ2-1, with D possibly TRBD2 on 6 matching bases. Germline CDR1 is SGHRS and CDR2 is YFSETQ. There are 16 residues in the CDR3. The V end lost 4 bases, the J end lost 6 bases, and 20 bases lay between the germline ends. The full variable domain, rest sourced from reference TRBV5-1 and TRBJ2-1, is KAGVTQTPRYLIKTRGQQVTLSCSPISGHRSVSWYQQTPGQGLQFLFEYFSETQRNKGNFPGRFSGRQFSNSRSEMNVSTLELGDSALYLCASSLGDGGISNEQFFGPGTRLTVL.

V usage is TRBV7-8 and J usage is TRBJ1-2; D perhaps matches TRBD1 (5 bases). Germline values: CDR1 SGHVS, CDR2 FQNEAQ. This CDR3 is 14 amino acids long. With 2 bases removed from V and 2 bases from J, the gap between germline ends came to 9 bases. The CDR3 DNA sequence: TGTGCCAGCAGCTTATCTACAGGAAACTATGGCTACACCTTC. Protein: CASSLSTGNYGYTF.

The V gene is TRBV29-1, the J gene TRBJ2-2, with no clear D. V was trimmed by 6 bases and J by 6 bases, leaving 11 bases between them. The germline V gene encodes CDR1 SQVTM and CDR2 ANQGSEA. The CDR3 consists of 12 residues. The CDR3 nucleotides are TGCAGCGTGGATCACTACTCCGGGGAGCTGTTTTTT. Protein: CSVDHYSGELFF.

This sequence joins TRBV7-6 and TRBJ2-7, with 7 nucleotides matching TRBD1. Germline lookup yields CDR1 SGHVS and CDR2 FNYEAQ. The V and J ends lost 1 base and 6 bases, in that order; junction bases with no gene match: 6. This CDR3 contains 14 residues. Here the CDR3 DNA reads TGTGCCAGCAGCTTAGGACAGGGTGCTTTCGAGCAGTACTTC. Translating gives CASSLGQGAFEQYF.